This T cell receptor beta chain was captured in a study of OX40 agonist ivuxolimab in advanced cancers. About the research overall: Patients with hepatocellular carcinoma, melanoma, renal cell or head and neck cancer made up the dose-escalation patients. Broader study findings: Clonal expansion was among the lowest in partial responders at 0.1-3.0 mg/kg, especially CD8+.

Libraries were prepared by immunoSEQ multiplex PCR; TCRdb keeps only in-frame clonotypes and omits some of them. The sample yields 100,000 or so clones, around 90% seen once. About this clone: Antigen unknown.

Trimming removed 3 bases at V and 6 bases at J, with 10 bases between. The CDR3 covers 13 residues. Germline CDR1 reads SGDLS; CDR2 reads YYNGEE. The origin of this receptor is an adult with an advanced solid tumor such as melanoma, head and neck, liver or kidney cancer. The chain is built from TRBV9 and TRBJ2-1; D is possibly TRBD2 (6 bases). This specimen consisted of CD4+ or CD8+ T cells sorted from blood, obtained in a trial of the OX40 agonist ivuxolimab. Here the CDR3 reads CASSDGTFNEQFF. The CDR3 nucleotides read TGTGCCAGCAGCGACGGGACTTTCAATGAGCAGTTCTTC.